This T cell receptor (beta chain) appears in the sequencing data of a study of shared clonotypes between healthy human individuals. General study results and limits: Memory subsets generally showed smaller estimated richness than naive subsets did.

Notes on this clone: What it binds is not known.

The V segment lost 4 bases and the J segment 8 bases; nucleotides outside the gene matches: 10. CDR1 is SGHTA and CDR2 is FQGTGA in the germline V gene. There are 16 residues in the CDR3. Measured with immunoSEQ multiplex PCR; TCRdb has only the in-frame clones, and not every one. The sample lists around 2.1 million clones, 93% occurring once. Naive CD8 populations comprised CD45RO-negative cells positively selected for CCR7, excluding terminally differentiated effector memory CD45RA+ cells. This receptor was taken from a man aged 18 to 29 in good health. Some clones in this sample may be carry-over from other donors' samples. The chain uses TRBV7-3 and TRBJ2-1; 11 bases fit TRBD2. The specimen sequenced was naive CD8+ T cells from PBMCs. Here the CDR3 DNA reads TGTGCCAGCAGCTCAGTGACTAGCGGGATTTACGATGAGCAGTTCTTC. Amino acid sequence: CASSSVTSGIYDEQFF.